One sample yielded the 14 T cell receptor beta chains listed below, sequenced in a study of technical replicates of blood from several donors. Method: immunoSEQ multiplex PCR; TCRdb's copy keeps in-frame clones and lacks some. This repertoire shows some 94,000 clones, less than 96% found once; its top ten account for about 0.38%. The sample was T cells isolated from PBMCs. The receptors derive from a human donor in good health.

This clone has just one count. The chain links TRBV15 to TRBJ2-1; 8 bases fit TRBD2. Germline V gene data show CDR1 as LNHNV and CDR2 as YYDKDF (reference sequence). This CDR3 has 21 residues. Trimming took 0 bases from V and 4 from J; bases not matched to a gene: 20. In DNA, the CDR3 is TGTGCCACCAGCAGAGATTCCCCTGGACCGGGGGGGCGGGGACGATACAATGAGCAGTTCTTC. It is translated as CATSRDSPGPGGRGRYNEQFF. Looking up the rest from reference TRBV15 and TRBJ2-1 gives the full variable domain: DAMVIQNPRYQVTQFGKPVTLSCSQTLNHNVMYWYQQKSSQAPKLLFHYYDKDFNNEADTPDNFQSRRPNTSFCFLDIRSPGLGDTAMYLCATSRDSPGPGGRGRYNEQFFGPGTRLTVL.

This chain joins TRBV19 and TRBJ1-3, with 7 positions matching TRBD1. CDR1 and CDR2 from the germline V gene are LNHDA and SQIVND (reference sequence). CDR3 size: 16 residues. V lost 5 bases to trimming and J lost 2 bases; unmatched junction nucleotides: 9. The CDR3 sequence is CASSSLGTEAGNTIYF. The CDR3 DNA reads TGTGCCAGTAGTTCCCTTGGGACAGAGGCTGGAAACACCATATATTTT.

This chain connects TRBV20-1 to TRBJ2-1; no clear D gene. CDR1 is DFQATT, CDR2 SNEGSKA, per germline (reference sequence). The CDR3 sequence is 11 residues long. V was cut by 3 bases and J by 7 bases, with 7 bases left in between. The CDR3 DNA is TGCAGTGCTAGTTTTTTAAATGAGCAGTTCTTC. Amino acid sequence: CSASFLNEQFF.

The chain couples TRBV6-5 to TRBJ2-7; 11 positions agree with TRBD2. Trimming removed 6 bases from V and 2 bases from J; junction bases left unmatched: 6. Germline V gene lookup returns CDR1 MNHEY and CDR2 SVGAGI. This CDR3 contains 15 residues. CDR3 DNA: TGTGCCAGCAGGCTGGGACTAGCGGCTACCTACGAGCAGTACTTC. Its translation is CASRLGLAATYEQYF.

The V call is TRBV19, the J call TRBJ1-1, with TRBD1 matching 7 bases. The length of the CDR3 is 14 residues. Germline CDR1 LNHDA, CDR2 SQIVND (reference sequence). V lost 3 bases, J lost 2 bases, and 3 bases stayed unmatched. The CDR3 is CASSIGDSNTEAFF. Written as DNA, the CDR3 is TGTGCCAGTAGTATCGGGGACAGTAACACTGAAGCTTTCTTT.

This sequence joins TRBV6-6 and TRBJ1-1, with 9 bases aligning to TRBD1. CDR1 and CDR2 (germline): MNHNY, SVGAGI (reference sequence). J lost 9 bases, V lost 2 bases, and 13 bases had no gene match. The CDR3 length is 16 residues. The CDR3: CASSYEAGTGTVQAFF. CDR3 DNA sequence: TGTGCCAGCAGTTACGAGGCCGGGACAGGGACTGTTCAAGCTTTCTTT.

The gene calls are TRBV27 and TRBJ2-2; D might be TRBD1 (5 bases). This CDR3 is 15 amino acids long. V lost 6 bases and J lost 3, with 14 bases in between. Germline CDR1 reads MNHEY; CDR2 reads SMNVEV (reference sequence). CDR3 sequence reads: CASSLGDLHTGELFF. Here the CDR3 DNA reads TGTGCCAGCAGCCTAGGGGATTTGCACACCGGGGAGCTGTTTTTT.

This chain connects TRBV10-3 to TRBJ2-2; 7 nucleotides align to TRBD2. Germline values: CDR1 ENHRY, CDR2 SYGVKD. The CDR3 totals 16 residues. Germline trimming cut 2 bases from V and 4 bases from J; bases unmatched to any gene: 7. As DNA, the CDR3 is TGTGCCATCAGTGAGGAGGCTAGCGGACTCACCGGGGAGCTGTTTTTT. Its protein product is CAISEEASGLTGELFF.

This clone was picked up one time. The chain has TRBV6-1 and TRBJ1-5, with TRBD1 identical over 9 bases. CDR3 length: 14 residues. With V trimmed by 8 bases and J by 6 bases, 8 bases remained unmatched. Germline lookup yields CDR1 MNHNS and CDR2 SASEGT. In DNA, the CDR3 is TGTGCCAGCGACGACAGGGGGTTAAGTCAGCCCCAGCATTTT. This encodes CASDDRGLSQPQHF.

The gene calls are TRBV5-1 and TRBJ2-1, with 11 bases matching TRBD2. V was pared by 0 bases and J by 4 bases, with 0 bases of the junction left unmatched. This CDR3 is built from 15 residues. The germline V gene has CDR1 SGHRS and CDR2 YFSETQ. In nucleotides, the CDR3 is TGCGCCAGCAGCTTGGGACTAGCGGGATACAATGAGCAGTTCTTC. Translated: CASSLGLAGYNEQFF.

V is TRBV5-8 and J is TRBJ2-5; the D gene is possibly TRBD2 (6 bases). The CDR3 has 18 amino acids. Trimming shortened V by 0 bases and J by 5 bases, and 23 bases separated the two germline ends. From germline, CDR1 is SGHTS and CDR2 YDEGEE. This CDR3 reads CASSLVWGYGRPVETQYF. CDR3 sequence (DNA): TGTGCCAGCAGCTTGGTGTGGGGTTACGGGAGACCGGTGGAGACCCAGTACTTC.

This chain connects TRBV7-7 to TRBJ2-3; 9 nucleotides line up with TRBD2. Germline loops: CDR1 SSHAT, CDR2 FNYEAQ (reference sequence). The CDR3 loop spans 15 amino acids. Trimming at V came to 2 bases and at J to 1 base, leaving 1 base not matched to a gene. The CDR3 nucleotides read TGTGCCAGCAGCTTAAGGACTAGCGGCACAGATACGCAGTATTTT. Protein product: CASSLRTSGTDTQYF.

The rearrangement links TRBV4-3 to TRBJ2-3; D may be TRBD1 (6 bases). CDR1 LGHNA and CDR2 YSLEER come from the germline V gene. The CDR3 is 18 amino acids. V gave up 0 bases and J gave up 6 bases, with 22 bases separating them. CDR3 loop: CASSQDGSGALLKDTQYF. The CDR3 nucleotides are TGCGCCAGCAGCCAAGACGGTTCAGGGGCGCTTCTTAAGGATACGCAGTATTTT.

The V gene is TRBV28, the J gene TRBJ1-2, with 9 bases aligning to TRBD1. Germline values: CDR1 MDHEN, CDR2 SYDVKM. J gave up 6 bases and V 4 bases, and 9 bases lay outside the gene matches. The CDR3 is made up of 15 amino acids. CDR3 DNA: TGTGCCAGCAGTTGGGGACAGGGACGGCTGAATGGCTACACCTTC. As protein: CASSWGQGRLNGYTF.